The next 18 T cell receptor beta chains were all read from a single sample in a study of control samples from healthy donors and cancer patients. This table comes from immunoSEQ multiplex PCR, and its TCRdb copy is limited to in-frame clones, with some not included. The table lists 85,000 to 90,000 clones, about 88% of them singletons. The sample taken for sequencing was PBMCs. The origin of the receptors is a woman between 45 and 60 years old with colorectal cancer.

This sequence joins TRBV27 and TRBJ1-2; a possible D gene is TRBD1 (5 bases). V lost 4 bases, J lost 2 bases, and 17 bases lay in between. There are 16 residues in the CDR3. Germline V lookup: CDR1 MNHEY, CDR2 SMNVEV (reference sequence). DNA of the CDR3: TGTGCCAGCAGTTCTTATCGGGACCGGGCCAACTATGGCTACACCTTC. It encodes CASSSYRDRANYGYTF.

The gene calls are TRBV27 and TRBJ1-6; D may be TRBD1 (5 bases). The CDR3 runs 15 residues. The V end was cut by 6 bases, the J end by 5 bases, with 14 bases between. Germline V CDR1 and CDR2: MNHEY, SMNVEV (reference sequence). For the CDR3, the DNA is TGTGCCAGCAGGGGGCTTCAGGGCGATAATTCACCCCTCCACTTT. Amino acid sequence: CASRGLQGDNSPLHF.

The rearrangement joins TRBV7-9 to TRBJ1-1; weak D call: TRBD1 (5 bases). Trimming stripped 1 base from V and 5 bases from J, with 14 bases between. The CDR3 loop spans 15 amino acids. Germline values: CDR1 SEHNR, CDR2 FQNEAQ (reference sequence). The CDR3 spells CASSLELKKGTEAFF. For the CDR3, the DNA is TGTGCCAGCAGCTTAGAACTCAAGAAGGGGACTGAAGCTTTCTTT.

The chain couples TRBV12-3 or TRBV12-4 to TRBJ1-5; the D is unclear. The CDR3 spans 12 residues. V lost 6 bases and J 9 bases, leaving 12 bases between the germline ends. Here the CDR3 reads CASRATGGPQHF. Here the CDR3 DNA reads TGTGCCAGCAGGGCAACCGGAGGGCCCCAGCATTTT.

Written as DNA, the CDR3 is TGTGCCAGCAGTGACGGACAGGGAGAGGTAAATGAGCAGTTCTTC. It codes for CASSDGQGEVNEQFF. This chain uses TRBV2 with TRBJ2-1, with 8 bases that match TRBD1. The CDR3 extends over 15 amino acids. CDR1 and CDR2 (germline): SNHLY, FYNNEI. Trimming cost V 3 bases and J 7 bases; bases outside gene matches: 8.

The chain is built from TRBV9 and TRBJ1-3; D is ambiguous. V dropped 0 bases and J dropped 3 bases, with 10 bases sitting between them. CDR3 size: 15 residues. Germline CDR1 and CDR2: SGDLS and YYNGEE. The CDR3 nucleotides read TGTGCCAGCAGCGTAGATGTTGGGTTTGGAAACACCATATATTTT. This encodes CASSVDVGFGNTIYF.

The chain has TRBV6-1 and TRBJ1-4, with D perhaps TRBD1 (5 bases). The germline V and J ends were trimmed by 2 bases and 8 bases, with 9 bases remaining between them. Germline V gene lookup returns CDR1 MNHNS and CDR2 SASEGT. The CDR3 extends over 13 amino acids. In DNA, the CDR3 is TGTGCCAGCAGTGAAAGGGGACGCGAAAAACTGTTTTTT. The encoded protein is CASSERGREKLFF.

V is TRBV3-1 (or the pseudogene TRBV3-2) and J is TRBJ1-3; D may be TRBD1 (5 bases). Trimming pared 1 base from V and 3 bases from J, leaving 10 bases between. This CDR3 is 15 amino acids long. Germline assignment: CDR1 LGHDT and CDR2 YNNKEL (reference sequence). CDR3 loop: CASSQVAGLGNTIYF. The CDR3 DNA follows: TGTGCCAGCAGCCAAGTCGCAGGGCTTGGAAACACCATATATTTT.

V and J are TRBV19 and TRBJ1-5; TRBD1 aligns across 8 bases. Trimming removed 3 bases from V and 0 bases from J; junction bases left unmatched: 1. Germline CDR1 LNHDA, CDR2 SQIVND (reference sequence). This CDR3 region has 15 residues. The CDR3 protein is CASSMQGASNQPQHF. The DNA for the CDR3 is TGTGCCAGTAGTATGCAGGGGGCTAGCAATCAGCCCCAGCATTTT.

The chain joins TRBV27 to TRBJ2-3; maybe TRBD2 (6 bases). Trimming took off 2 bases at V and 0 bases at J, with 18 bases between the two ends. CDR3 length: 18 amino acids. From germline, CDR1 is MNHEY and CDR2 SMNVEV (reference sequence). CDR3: CASSLTRRRRASTDTQYF. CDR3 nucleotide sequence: TGTGCCAGCAGTTTAACCCGCAGGCGGAGGGCTAGCACAGATACGCAGTATTTT.

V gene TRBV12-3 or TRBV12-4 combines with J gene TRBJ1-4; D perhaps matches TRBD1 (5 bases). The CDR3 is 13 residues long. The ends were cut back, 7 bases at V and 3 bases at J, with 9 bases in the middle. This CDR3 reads CASTLGANEKLFF. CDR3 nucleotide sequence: TGTGCCAGCACCTTGGGGGCTAATGAAAAACTGTTTTTT.

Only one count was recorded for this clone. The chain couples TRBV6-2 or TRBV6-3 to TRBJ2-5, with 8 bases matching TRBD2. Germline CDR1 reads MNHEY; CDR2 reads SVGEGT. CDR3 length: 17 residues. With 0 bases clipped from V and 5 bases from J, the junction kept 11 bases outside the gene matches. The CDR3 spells CASSYSPSGGMEETQYF. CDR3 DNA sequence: TGTGCCAGCAGTTACTCGCCCAGCGGGGGTATGGAGGAGACCCAGTACTTC.

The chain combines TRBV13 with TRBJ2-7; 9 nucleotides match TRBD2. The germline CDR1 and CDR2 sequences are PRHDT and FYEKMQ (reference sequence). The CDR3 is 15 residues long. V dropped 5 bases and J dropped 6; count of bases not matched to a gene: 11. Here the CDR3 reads CASSPASSGVGEQYV. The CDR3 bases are TGTGCCAGCAGCCCCGCCTCTAGCGGGGTTGGCGAGCAGTACGTC.

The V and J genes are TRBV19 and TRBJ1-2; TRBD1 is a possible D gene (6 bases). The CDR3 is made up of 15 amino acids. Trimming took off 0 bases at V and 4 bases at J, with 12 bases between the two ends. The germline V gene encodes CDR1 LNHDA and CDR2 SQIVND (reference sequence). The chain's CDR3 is CASSIDGGVGYGYTF. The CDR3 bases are TGTGCCAGTAGTATAGATGGGGGCGTCGGCTATGGCTACACCTTC.

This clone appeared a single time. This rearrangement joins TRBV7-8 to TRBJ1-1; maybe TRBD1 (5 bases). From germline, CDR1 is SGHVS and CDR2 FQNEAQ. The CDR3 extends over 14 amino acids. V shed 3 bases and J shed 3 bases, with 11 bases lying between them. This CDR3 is CASSLGGVDTEAFF. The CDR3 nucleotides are TGTGCCAGCAGCTTGGGAGGGGTGGACACTGAAGCTTTCTTT. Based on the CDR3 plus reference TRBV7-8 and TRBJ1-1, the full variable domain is GAGVSQSPRYKVAKRGQDVALRCDPISGHVSLFWYQQALGQGPEFLTYFQNEAQLDKSGLPSDRFFAERPEGSVSTLKIQRTQQEDSAVYLCASSLGGVDTEAFFGQGTRLTVV.

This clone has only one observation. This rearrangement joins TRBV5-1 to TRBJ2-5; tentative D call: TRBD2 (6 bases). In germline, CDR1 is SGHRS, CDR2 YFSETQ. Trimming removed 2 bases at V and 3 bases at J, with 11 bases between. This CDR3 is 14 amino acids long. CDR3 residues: CASSLRDLKETQYF. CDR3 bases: TGCGCCAGCAGCTTAAGGGACTTGAAAGAGACCCAGTACTTC. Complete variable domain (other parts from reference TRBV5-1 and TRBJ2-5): KAGVTQTPRYLIKTRGQQVTLSCSPISGHRSVSWYQQTPGQGLQFLFEYFSETQRNKGNFPGRFSGRQFSNSRSEMNVSTLELGDSALYLCASSLRDLKETQYFGPGTRLLVL.

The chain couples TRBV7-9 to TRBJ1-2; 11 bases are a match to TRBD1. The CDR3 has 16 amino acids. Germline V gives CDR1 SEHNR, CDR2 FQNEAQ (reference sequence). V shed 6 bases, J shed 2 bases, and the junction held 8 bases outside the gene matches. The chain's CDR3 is CASSRRGQGENYGYTF. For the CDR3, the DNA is TGTGCCAGCAGTCGCCGGGGACAGGGGGAAAACTATGGCTACACCTTC.

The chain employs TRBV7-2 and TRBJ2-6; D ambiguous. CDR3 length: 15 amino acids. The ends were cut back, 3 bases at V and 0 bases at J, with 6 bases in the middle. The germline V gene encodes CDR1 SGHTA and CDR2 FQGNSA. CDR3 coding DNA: TGTGCCAGCAGCTTCTGGGTCTCTGGGGCCAACGTCCTGACTTTC. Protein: CASSFWVSGANVLTF.